This T cell receptor (beta chain) was captured in a study of T cell responses to AZD1222 COVID-19 vaccine. General study results and limits: Baseline seropositivity characterized only a handful of AZD1222 recipients.

V was pared by 4 bases and J by 8 bases, with 19 bases between. The CDR3 totals 15 residues. The germline V gene has CDR1 SGHRS and CDR2 YFSETQ. Data came from immunoSEQ multiplex PCR; TCRdb stores just in-frame clones and leaves some out. The table records roughly 200,000 clones, around 94% of them present only once. Details on this clone: Its matching antigen is unknown.

This sequence was found in an adult who received the MenACWY meningococcal vaccine as a control. The material was peripheral blood, obtained 28 days after the second dose of the MenACWY control vaccine. The chain employs TRBV5-1 and TRBJ2-1; D may be TRBD1 (6 bases). Written as DNA, the CDR3 is TGCGCCAGCAGCCCCGAATTGACAGGTGGGGATGAGCAGTTCTTC. Translation gives CASSPELTGGDEQFF.